Each of the 21 T cell receptor beta chains below was sequenced from the same sample in a study of CD8 T cells in ankylosing spondylitis. One entry per CDR3 protein results from TCRdb running MiXCR on the 5' RACE reads. Among about 150,000 distinct CDR3 sequences listed, about 42% were seen once. Sequencing was carried out using synovial fluid, either unsorted or a sorted T cell fraction (not recorded which). These receptors all stem from a male donor with ankylosing spondylitis.

The rearrangement joins TRBV5-1 to TRBJ1-3; tentatively, D is TRBD1 (5 bases). CDR3 size: 16 residues. With 4 bases removed from V and 0 bases from J, the gap between germline ends came to 14 bases. Germline V gene data show CDR1 as SGHRS and CDR2 as YFSETQ. CDR3 DNA: TGCGCCAGCAGCGGGGGAGTGGGCCACTCTGGAAACACCATATATTTT. It specifies CASSGGVGHSGNTIYF.

A remark on this clonotype: One junction end does not reproduce the germline sequence, and a read error may be involved. This chain uses TRBV12-3 or TRBV12-4 with TRBJ2-1, with 8 bases matching TRBD2. The CDR3 has 16 amino acids. The CDR3 sequence: CASSAQPGLGYNEQFF. As DNA, the CDR3 is TGTGCCAGCAGTGCCCAGCCGGGACTAGGATACAATGAGCAGTTTTTC.

Only a few counts were recorded for this clonotype. DNA of the CDR3: TGCAGTGCTCCCTGGACTCTAAACTCCTACAATGAGCAGTTCTTC. Its protein product is CSAPWTLNSYNEQFF. V usage is TRBV20-1 and J usage is TRBJ2-1, with D perhaps matching TRBD2 (5 bases). The CDR3 sequence is 15 residues long. V was clipped by 5 bases and J by 0 bases, with 14 bases between them. Germline loops: CDR1 DFQATT, CDR2 SNEGSKA (reference sequence).

The chain carries TRBV4-3 and TRBJ2-2; 7 nucleotides align to TRBD2. The CDR3 has 17 amino acids. Germline V lookup: CDR1 LGHNA, CDR2 YSLEER. The trim removed 0 bases at V and 4 bases at J, leaving 8 bases unmatched. The CDR3, as DNA: TGCGCCAGCAGCCAAGATTGGGGGGGAGACGTCACCGGGGAGCTGTTTTTT. Translated: CASSQDWGGDVTGELFF.

The chain recombines TRBV7-8 with TRBJ2-7; TRBD2 agrees at 7 bases. There are 13 residues in the CDR3. Unmatched junction bases numbered 3, after V lost 5 bases and J lost 2 bases. Looked up from germline, CDR1 is SGHVS and CDR2 is FQNEAQ. CDR3 residues: CASSQGLTYEQYF. CDR3 nucleotides: TGTGCCAGCAGCCAGGGACTAACCTACGAGCAGTACTTC.

At least ten counts were recorded for this clonotype. The gene calls are TRBV11-2 and TRBJ2-7; D may be TRBD1 or TRBD2 (7 bases each). The CDR3 contains 13 residues. CDR1 is SGHAT, CDR2 FQNNGV, per germline. V shed 0 bases and J shed 13 bases, with 16 bases lying between them. The CDR3: CASSLDQGRGPYF. The CDR3, as DNA: TGTGCCAGCAGCTTAGATCAGGGGAGGGGGCCCTACTTC.

The chain joins TRBV2 to TRBJ2-1; D possibly corresponds to TRBD1 (5 bases). The CDR3 contains 15 residues. Germline loops: CDR1 SNHLY, CDR2 FYNNEI. With 8 bases removed from V and 4 bases from J, the gap between germline ends came to 18 bases. CDR3 nucleotide sequence: TGTGCCAGCGCCAAAACCGGACACCCATACAATGAGCAGTTCTTC. Its protein is CASAKTGHPYNEQFF.

The J gene is TRBJ1-2, the V gene TRBV20-1; D not resolved. Between the trimmed V and J ends, which lost 1 base and 3 bases, there was a span of 6 bases. The V gene's germline CDR1 is DFQATT and CDR2 SNEGSKA (reference sequence). This CDR3 region has 12 residues. The CDR3 nucleotides read TGCAGTGCTAGAGTCGGGGACTATGGCTACACCTTC. It codes for CSARVGDYGYTF.

V is TRBV5-1 and J is TRBJ2-7, with D perhaps TRBD1 (5 bases). CDR3 length equals 15 residues. The V and J ends lost 1 base and 2 bases respectively, with 13 bases between them. Germline CDR1 SGHRS, CDR2 YFSETQ. The CDR3 region is CASSLIQGWPYEQYF. The CDR3 DNA reads as TGCGCCAGCAGCTTGATCCAGGGTTGGCCCTACGAGCAGTACTTC.

This rearrangement joins TRBV10-3 to TRBJ1-2; 8 nucleotides line up with TRBD1. The CDR3 extends over 17 amino acids. The germline gives CDR1 ENHRY, CDR2 SYGVKD. V gave up 5 bases and J gave up 0 bases; unmatched junction bases: 11. The CDR3 DNA sequence: TGTGCCATCAGTTTGGACAGGGTACTGGCTCCTAACTATGGCTACACCTTC. It yields the protein CAISLDRVLAPNYGYTF.

This sequence joins TRBV13 and TRBJ2-2; D uncertain. This CDR3 is 13 amino acids long. CDR1 and CDR2 from the germline V gene are PRHDT and FYEKMQ (reference sequence). Trimming removed 1 base from V and 6 bases from J, with 6 bases in between. The chain's CDR3 is CASSLAASGELFF. In nucleotides, the CDR3 is TGTGCCAGCAGCTTAGCAGCCTCCGGGGAGCTGTTTTTT. Drawing the rest from reference TRBV13 and TRBJ2-2, the complete variable domain is AAGVIQSPRHLIKEKRETATLKCYPIPRHDTVYWYQQGPGQDPQFLISFYEKMQSDKGSIPDRFSAQQFSDYHSELNMSSLELGDSALYFCASSLAASGELFFGEGSRLTVL.

This clonotype occurred once. This chain connects TRBV7-2 to TRBJ2-3, with TRBD1 identical over 7 bases. Per the germline V gene, CDR1 is SGHTA and CDR2 is FQGNSA. Trimming at V came to 0 bases and at J to 2 bases, leaving 5 bases not matched to a gene. The length of the CDR3 is 16 residues. CDR3 protein: CASSLALDRVTDTQYF. DNA of the CDR3: TGTGCCAGCAGCTTAGCCCTCGACAGGGTCACAGATACGCAGTATTTT.

This chain connects TRBV7-9 to TRBJ1-2; D is unresolved. Trimming cost V 1 base and J 3 bases, with 12 bases left between them. Germline values: CDR1 SEHNR, CDR2 FQNEAQ (reference sequence). This CDR3 has 15 residues. The CDR3 DNA reads TGTGCCAGCAGCTTAGGGTCGGGCGGATACTATGGCTACACCTTC. This codes for CASSLGSGGYYGYTF.

The chain recombines TRBV10-3 with TRBJ2-1; D tentatively reads TRBD1 or TRBD2 (5 bases each). The ends were cut back, 7 bases at V and 4 bases at J, with 23 bases in the middle. Germline V gene data show CDR1 as ENHRY and CDR2 as SYGVKD. The CDR3 runs to 17 residues. As DNA, the CDR3 is TGTGCCATCAATAGAACTCGGGACGCCAAGATATACAATGAGCAGTTCTTC. This sequence encodes CAINRTRDAKIYNEQFF.

This clonotype was detected a few times. The J gene is TRBJ2-7, the V gene TRBV6-1; TRBD2 might be the D (5 bases). The length of the CDR3 is 15 residues. Deletions cut 6 bases from V and 3 bases from J, with 18 bases between. Germline assignment: CDR1 MNHNS and CDR2 SASEGT. The CDR3 nucleotides are TGTGCCAGCAGCCTCCCTACTAGAGGTTACTACGAGCAGTACTTC. Translating gives CASSLPTRGYYEQYF.

V and J are TRBV12-3 or TRBV12-4 and TRBJ1-5; tentatively, D is TRBD1 (6 bases). The CDR3 has 15 residues. V was cut by 3 bases and J by 7 bases, with 16 bases left in between. The CDR3 sequence is CASSFWLGAGQPQHF. DNA of the CDR3: TGTGCCAGCAGTTTTTGGTTGGGGGCCGGGCAGCCCCAGCATTTT.

This clonotype was seen at least ten times. The gene calls are TRBV7-9 and TRBJ2-1; TRBD2 agrees at 10 bases. The V gene end was trimmed by 5 bases and the J gene end by 2 bases; junction bases not matched to a gene: 3. The CDR3 sequence is 15 residues long. CDR1 is SEHNR, CDR2 FQNEAQ, per germline (reference sequence). CDR3 in DNA: TGTGCCAGCAGCCCCCTAGCGGGAGCCTACAATGAGCAGTTCTTC. It yields the protein CASSPLAGAYNEQFF.

CDR3 sequence: CATSDGDSTDTQYF. Here the CDR3 DNA reads TGTGCCACCAGTGATGGCGATAGCACAGATACGCAGTATTTT. V usage is TRBV24-1 and J usage is TRBJ2-3; D call uncertain. The germline V gene has CDR1 KGHDR and CDR2 SFDVKD. This CDR3 has 14 amino acids. Trimming pared 3 bases from V and 0 bases from J, leaving 6 bases between.

The rearrangement uses TRBV12-3 or TRBV12-4 and TRBJ2-5; no definite D call. The ends were cut back, 3 bases at V and 1 base at J, with 9 bases in the middle. The length of the CDR3 is 14 residues. CDR3 amino acids: CASSFRPFQETQYF. CDR3 in DNA: TGTGCCAGCAGTTTTCGACCCTTCCAAGAGACCCAGTACTTC.

The chain is built from TRBV7-3 and TRBJ2-7; D remains unclear. The V gene lost 2 bases and the J gene lost 2 bases, with 10 bases spanning the gap. The CDR3 covers 14 residues. Germline CDR1 is SGHTA and CDR2 is FQGTGA. The CDR3 here is CASSLGNGAYEQYF. The CDR3 region has the DNA TGTGCCAGCAGCTTAGGTAATGGGGCCTACGAGCAGTACTTC.

The V call is TRBV11-2, the J call TRBJ1-1; 7 bases are shared with TRBD1. V lost 5 bases, J lost 5 bases, and 14 bases stayed unmatched. Germline V gene lookup returns CDR1 SGHAT and CDR2 FQNNGV. This CDR3 spans 16 amino acids. CDR3 coding DNA: TGTGCCAGCAGCGAAAAGTCCAGGGGGGGGAGGACTGAAGCTTTCTTT. This sequence encodes CASSEKSRGGRTEAFF.